This T cell receptor beta chain was obtained from a study of blood T cell repertoires in COVID-19. Study-wide background: Both acute and convalescent COVID-19 samples were obtained from the United States, Italy and Spain. Sources were T cells, B-cell-depleted T cells, or PBMCs; the material itself was cDNA or gDNA.

The trim removed 5 bases at V and 9 bases at J, leaving 11 bases unmatched. Germline V gives CDR1 SGHTA, CDR2 FQGNSA. This CDR3 is built from 15 residues. Original analysis: Using reference gene primer amplification, nucleated cell counts were estimated. The repertoire was sequenced with immunoSEQ multiplex PCR; TCRdb's copy has only in-frame clones and lacks some. The V and J calls and clone size are taken from that table; D and trimming were inferred from the DNA. The sample yields 200,000 to 250,000 clones, around 80% seen once. The source of this sequence is a man aged 50-59 years with active or convalescent COVID-19. V gene TRBV7-2 combines with J gene TRBJ2-3; 10 nucleotides match TRBD1. The source material was peripheral blood. The CDR3 is CASSLDRGRVVTQYF. The CDR3 DNA follows: TGTGCCAGCAGCCTGGACAGGGGGAGAGTCGTGACGCAGTATTTT. Full variable domain (outside the CDR3, taken from reference TRBV7-2 and TRBJ2-3): GAGVSQSPSNKVTEKGKDVELRCDPISGHTALYWYRQSLGQGLEFLIYFQGNSAPDKSGLPSDRFSAERTGGSVSTLTIQRTQQEDSAVYLCASSLDRGRVVTQYFGPGTRLTVL.